The rows below give T cell receptor beta chains drawn from one sample of a study of blood T cell repertoires in COVID-19. Libraries were prepared by immunoSEQ multiplex PCR; TCRdb keeps only in-frame clonotypes and omits some of them. The table lists approximately 300,000 clones, about nine tenths of them singletons. Sequencing input: PBMCs or T cells enriched from blood (not recorded which). These receptors all stem from a man aged 25-45 years who had recovered from COVID-19. Both conserved end residues are part of each CDR3. A D gene is named only where the DNA matches it firmly. Clone size is stated in some rows and not others, as once, few, many or a class when expanded.

>NA|TRBV19|TRBJ2-5|NA
TGTGCCAGTAGTATCAGTGAGGTCGTAGGTGAGACCCAGTACTTC
CASSISEVVGETQYF
>TRBD2|TRBV4-2|TRBJ2-2|NA
TGTGCCAGCAGCCAAGATCTGGCGGGAGGCCCCGGGGAGCTGTTTTTT
CASSQDLAGGPGELFF
>TRBD2|TRBV7-2|TRBJ2-2|NA
TGTGCCAGCAGCCTACGGACTAGCGGGACTAACACCGGGGAGCTGTTTTTT
CASSLRTSGTNTGELFF
>TRBD1|TRBV5-1|TRBJ1-4|NA
TGCGCCAGCAGCTCTGGGACAGGGGATGAAAAACTGTTTTTT
CASSSGTGDEKLFF
>NA|TRBV19|TRBJ2-1|once
TGTGCCAGTAGTTGGGGAGTGTCCTACAATGAGCAGTTCTTC
CASSWGVSYNEQFF
>NA|TRBV5-4|TRBJ1-2|NA
TGTGCCAGCAGCCTCGGGGGGATAGGAGGCTACACCTTC
CASSLGGIGGYTF
>NA|TRBV7-9|TRBJ1-1|NA
TGTGCCAGCAGGCCCGGAGGGAGTACTGAAGCTTTCTTT
CASRPGGSTEAFF
>NA|TRBV5-1|TRBJ2-3|NA
TGCGCCAGCAGCTTGGGGGAGCTCGGCACAGATACGCAGTATTTT
CASSLGELGTDTQYF
>TRBD2|TRBV9|TRBJ2-1|NA
TGTGCCAGCAGCGCCCGGACTAGCGGGGGACCCTACAATGAGCAGTTCTTC
CASSARTSGGPYNEQFF
>NA|TRBV3-1/TRBV3-2|TRBJ1-5|once
TGTGCCAGCAGCCCCGAGACAGGATTCCAGCCCCAGCATTTT
CASSPETGFQPQHF